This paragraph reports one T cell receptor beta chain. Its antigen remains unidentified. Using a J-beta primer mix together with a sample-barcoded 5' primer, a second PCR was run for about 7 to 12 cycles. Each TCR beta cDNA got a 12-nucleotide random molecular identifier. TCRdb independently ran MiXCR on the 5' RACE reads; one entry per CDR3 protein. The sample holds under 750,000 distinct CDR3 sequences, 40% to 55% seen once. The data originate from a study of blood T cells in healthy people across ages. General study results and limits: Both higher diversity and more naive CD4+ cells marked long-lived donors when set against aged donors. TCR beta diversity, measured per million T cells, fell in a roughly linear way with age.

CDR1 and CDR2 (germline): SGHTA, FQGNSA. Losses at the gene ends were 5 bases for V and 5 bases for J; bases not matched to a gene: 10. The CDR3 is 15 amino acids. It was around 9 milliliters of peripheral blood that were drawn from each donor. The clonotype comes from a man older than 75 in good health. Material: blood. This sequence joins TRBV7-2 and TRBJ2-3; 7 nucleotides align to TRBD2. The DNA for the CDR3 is TGTGCCAGCAGCCAAGCTAGCGGTCGAGGAGATACGCAGTATTTT. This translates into CASSQASGRGDTQYF.